The 20 T cell receptor beta chains below all came from one sample that was sequenced in a study of cytomegalovirus exposure and HLA in healthy donors. PCR was performed using 60 Vbeta and 13 Jbeta primers. Libraries were prepared by immunoSEQ multiplex PCR; TCRdb keeps only in-frame clonotypes and omits some of them. The repertoire holds around 160,000 clones, roughly 88% seen once, with roughly 1.5% in the top ten. Sequencing was carried out using PBMCs. The receptors were sampled from a young woman in good health and CMV-seronegative.

The chain is built from TRBV16 and TRBJ1-1; D not resolved. V was shortened by 0 bases and J by 1 base, with 6 bases between the two germline ends. Germline V CDR1 and CDR2: KGHSY, FQNENV. CDR3 length: 14 residues. The CDR3 region is CASSQSRRNTEAFF. The DNA of the CDR3 is TGTGCCAGCAGCCAATCGCGGAGGAACACTGAAGCTTTCTTT.

V gene TRBV7-9 combines with J gene TRBJ2-7; 8 bases match TRBD1. The CDR3 runs 13 residues. CDR1 is SEHNR and CDR2 is FQNEAQ in the germline V gene (reference sequence). Trimming at V came to 8 bases and at J to 4 bases, leaving 7 bases not matched to a gene. In DNA, the CDR3 is TGTGCCAGCCGTGCAGGGGGCGAATACGAGCAGTACTTC. Protein product: CASRAGGEYEQYF.

This chain uses TRBV11-3 with TRBJ1-3, with 8 bases aligning to TRBD1. V trimming: 5 bases; J trimming: 0 bases; junction bases outside the gene matches: 6. CDR3 size: 16 residues. Per germline, CDR1 SGHNT and CDR2 YENEEA. The CDR3 sequence is CASSPQGASSGNTIYF. DNA for the CDR3: TGTGCCAGCAGCCCTCAGGGGGCAAGCTCTGGAAACACCATATATTTT.

The V call is TRBV13, the J call TRBJ1-3, with a tentative D call TRBD1 (5 bases). The CDR3 is 15 residues long. V was pared by 4 bases and J by 7 bases, with 17 bases between. Germline V lookup: CDR1 PRHDT, CDR2 FYEKMQ (reference sequence). As DNA, the CDR3 is TGTGCCAGCAGCTCCAGCCGACAGTTTCGGAACACCATATATTTT. Its protein product is CASSSSRQFRNTIYF.

This chain uses TRBV18 with TRBJ2-1; TRBD2 might be the D (6 bases). The CDR3 has 14 amino acids. Germline V CDR1 and CDR2: KGHSH, LQKENI. Trimming removed 1 base at V and 8 bases at J, with 12 bases between. The CDR3: CASSPRFGSDEQFF. CDR3 bases: TGTGCCAGCTCACCACGGTTCGGGAGTGATGAGCAGTTCTTC.

The rearrangement joins TRBV30 to TRBJ2-3; tentative D call: TRBD2 (5 bases). Germline V gives CDR1 GTSNPN, CDR2 SVGIG (reference sequence). V was clipped by 2 bases and J by 1 base, with 19 bases between them. The CDR3 extends over 17 amino acids. The CDR3 bases are TGTGCCTGGAGTAGGCCGGCGAGAGGGTCGGGCACAGATACGCAGTATTTT. Translated, it gives CAWSRPARGSGTDTQYF.

The chain combines TRBV5-1 with TRBJ2-7; maybe TRBD2 (5 bases). Between the trimmed V and J ends, which lost 1 base and 3 bases, there was a span of 8 bases. This CDR3 has 13 amino acids. Germline V gene data show CDR1 as SGHRS and CDR2 as YFSETQ. CDR3 region: CASSLFEGYEQYF. The CDR3 nucleotides read TGCGCCAGCAGCTTGTTTGAGGGCTACGAGCAGTACTTC.

This clone appeared once. The sample carries other DNA sequences with the same CDR3. DNA for the CDR3: TGTGCCAGCAGTCTTGGCGGGAACACTGAAGCTTTCTTT. This translates into CASSLGGNTEAFF. This chain joins TRBV11-3 and TRBJ1-1; no definite D call. Trimming removed 6 bases from V and 1 base from J, with 9 bases in between. This CDR3 is built from 13 residues. Germline values: CDR1 SGHNT, CDR2 YENEEA.

The V call is TRBV9, the J call TRBJ2-3, with 10 bases aligning to TRBD2. The ends lost 2 bases at V and 4 bases at J; junction bases unmatched: 1. The germline V gene has CDR1 SGDLS and CDR2 YYNGEE. The CDR3 is 14 amino acids. CDR3 amino acids: CASSVTSGSDTQYF. The CDR3 nucleotides are TGTGCCAGCAGCGTGACTAGCGGGTCAGATACGCAGTATTTT.

J is TRBJ2-1 and V is TRBV5-1; 9 nucleotides align to TRBD1. In germline, CDR1 is SGHRS, CDR2 YFSETQ. The CDR3 has 11 residues. V lost 4 bases to trimming and J lost 16 bases; unmatched junction nucleotides: 6. The CDR3 region is CASSGRDRVFF. CDR3 bases: TGCGCCAGCAGCGGCCGGGACAGGGTTTTCTTC.

This clone was detected a few times. This chain joins TRBV6-1 and TRBJ2-2; no reliable D call. CDR1 and CDR2 (germline): MNHNS, SASEGT. CDR3 size: 14 residues. V gave up 1 base and J gave up 1 base, with 4 bases separating them. CDR3 in amino acids: CASSEERNTGELFF. Here the CDR3 DNA reads TGTGCCAGCAGTGAAGAGAGGAACACCGGGGAGCTGTTTTTT.

This chain links TRBV19 with TRBJ2-3, with 8 bases lining up with TRBD2. The CDR3 extends over 15 amino acids. Germline CDR1 reads LNHDA; CDR2 reads SQIVND (reference sequence). V shed 7 bases, J shed 3 bases, and the junction held 9 bases outside the gene matches. DNA for the CDR3: TGTGCCAGTAATGTCGGGGGGGGCGCGACAGATACGCAGTATTTT. Translated: CASNVGGGATDTQYF.

V gene TRBV10-1 combines with J gene TRBJ2-3; a possible D gene is TRBD1 (6 bases). V was trimmed by 3 bases and J by 3 bases, leaving 13 bases between them. There are 15 residues in the CDR3. The germline gives CDR1 WNHNN, CDR2 SYGVQD (reference sequence). The CDR3 DNA is TGCGCCAGCAGTGATACGCAGGGGAAGACAGATACGCAGTATTTT. This codes for CASSDTQGKTDTQYF.

This chain uses TRBV25-1 with TRBJ1-1, with a weak D call TRBD1 (6 bases). The V end was cut by 6 bases, the J end by 4 bases, with 15 bases between. The CDR3 has 14 amino acids. Per the germline V gene, CDR1 is MGHDK and CDR2 is SYGVNS. CDR3 sequence reads: CASRPLGTTTEAFF. CDR3 DNA: TGTGCCAGCAGACCCCTCGGGACAACCACTGAAGCTTTCTTT.

The rearrangement joins TRBV5-1 to TRBJ2-2, with 7 nucleotides matching TRBD1. CDR3 length: 15 amino acids. With V trimmed by 0 bases and J by 7 bases, 6 bases remained unmatched. Looked up from germline, CDR1 is SGHRS and CDR2 is YFSETQ. The CDR3: CASSLEGQTSGELFF. The CDR3 nucleotides are TGCGCCAGCAGCTTGGAGGGACAGACCAGCGGGGAGCTGTTTTTT. Full variable domain (remainder filled in from reference TRBV5-1 and TRBJ2-2): KAGVTQTPRYLIKTRGQQVTLSCSPISGHRSVSWYQQTPGQGLQFLFEYFSETQRNKGNFPGRFSGRQFSNSRSEMNVSTLELGDSALYLCASSLEGQTSGELFFGEGSRLTVL.

This sequence joins TRBV30 and TRBJ1-3; TRBD1 matches at 7 bases. Looked up from germline, CDR1 is GTSNPN and CDR2 is SVGIG (reference sequence). With V trimmed by 5 bases and J by 4 bases, 17 bases remained unmatched. The CDR3 is 17 residues long. CDR3: CAWRDSLARGLGNTIYF. The DNA for the CDR3 is TGTGCCTGGCGGGACAGCCTCGCAAGGGGGTTGGGAAACACCATATATTTT.

The chain links TRBV18 to TRBJ2-1, with D possibly being TRBD1 (6 bases). V was trimmed by 3 bases and J by 12 bases, leaving 15 bases between them. The CDR3 loop spans 13 amino acids. CDR1 is KGHSH, CDR2 LQKENI, per germline. CDR3 in DNA: TGTGCCAGCTCACCCTCGGACAGCCGCGGGCAGTTCTTC. It is translated as CASSPSDSRGQFF.

This clone was observed a handful of times. The chain links TRBV12-5 to TRBJ2-7, with 8 bases matching TRBD1. V was clipped by 1 base and J by 4 bases; unmatched bases: 9. The CDR3 runs to 16 residues. Germline-derived CDR1 and CDR2 are LGHNT and FRNRAP. The CDR3 region is CASGLASDRGRYEQYF. CDR3 DNA: TGTGCTAGTGGTTTGGCCTCCGACAGGGGTAGGTACGAGCAGTACTTC.

The chain couples TRBV27 to TRBJ2-7; 10 bases fit TRBD1. The CDR3 loop spans 13 amino acids. Germline CDR1 MNHEY, CDR2 SMNVEV (reference sequence). V dropped 8 bases and J dropped 2; count of bases not matched to a gene: 3. The CDR3 nucleotides read TGTGCCAGCGGGGACAGGGGACCCTACGAGCAGTACTTC. Protein: CASGDRGPYEQYF.

This chain connects TRBV6-6 to TRBJ2-2, with 7 positions matching TRBD1. Germline assignment: CDR1 MNHNY and CDR2 SVGAGI (reference sequence). V lost 6 bases, J lost 4 bases, and 2 bases stayed unmatched. The CDR3 has 13 residues. In DNA form, the CDR3 reads TGTGCCAGCAGAGGGGGCCCCACCGGGGAGCTGTTTTTT. Translation gives CASRGGPTGELFF.